The 32 T cell receptor beta chains given below trace back to one sample, sequenced in a study of post-analysis software for immune sequencing data. Study-level findings and limits: TRBV segments more frequent in patients than in controls numbered roughly 5 and included TRBV5-6, TRBV5-1 and TRBV20-1.

Sequencing libraries made from TCR beta cDNA carried unique molecular identifiers. Via MiXCR, TCRdb re-called the PCR reads, giving one row per CDR3 protein. This table holds about half a million distinct CDR3 sequences, roughly 34% found once. Their antigens are not known. Sequencing was carried out using blood. Receptors were obtained from a girl aged 2-17 years with multiple sclerosis.

This clonotype occurred a few times. The chain employs TRBV6-5 and TRBJ2-1; 12 bases line up with TRBD1. The V and J ends lost 5 bases and 5 bases, in that order; junction bases with no gene match: 4. Germline V lookup: CDR1 MNHEY, CDR2 SVGAGI. The CDR3 spans 15 residues. CDR3 in DNA: TGTGCCAGCAGTCCTGGGACAGGGGGCAACAATGAGCAGTTCTTC. Protein sequence: CASSPGTGGNNEQFF.

This clonotype came up a few times. The chain uses TRBV9 and TRBJ2-3; perhaps TRBD2 as D (6 bases). V lost 7 bases and J lost 0, with 15 bases in between. The germline gives CDR1 SGDLS, CDR2 YYNGEE. This CDR3 has 15 amino acids. The CDR3 bases are TGTGCCAGCGCCGAGGACGGGACTAGCACAGATACGCAGTATTTT. It yields the protein CASAEDGTSTDTQYF.

The chain carries TRBV3-1 and TRBJ2-3; D is undetermined. From germline, CDR1 is LGHDT and CDR2 YNNKEL (reference sequence). V shed 6 bases and J shed 2 bases, with 12 bases lying between them. The CDR3 covers 14 residues. The CDR3 here is CASRPDGDTDTQYF. CDR3 in DNA: TGTGCCAGCAGGCCTGACGGAGACACAGATACGCAGTATTTT.

The chain combines TRBV6-6 with TRBJ2-7, with 10 nucleotides matching TRBD2. The CDR3 extends over 16 amino acids. With 7 bases clipped from V and 0 bases from J, the junction kept 9 bases outside the gene matches. CDR1 is MNHNY and CDR2 is SVGAGI in the germline V gene (reference sequence). The CDR3 loop is CASKGLADYSSYEQYF. In DNA form, the CDR3 reads TGTGCCAGCAAAGGACTAGCGGACTACAGCTCCTACGAGCAGTACTTC.

The CDR3 region is CSVDRVRAGANVLTF. As DNA, the CDR3 is TGCAGCGTTGACAGGGTGAGGGCTGGGGCCAACGTCCTGACTTTC. This chain joins TRBV29-1 and TRBJ2-6, with D possibly being TRBD1 or TRBD2 (5 bases each). Between the trimmed V and J ends, which lost 3 bases and 2 bases, there was a span of 11 bases. Germline V gene data show CDR1 as SQVTM and CDR2 as ANQGSEA. This CDR3 contains 15 residues.

The chain recombines TRBV20-1 with TRBJ2-3; 11 bases align to TRBD2. Losses at the gene ends were 4 bases for V and 0 bases for J; bases not matched to a gene: 3. This CDR3 is 15 amino acids long. Looked up from germline, CDR1 is DFQATT and CDR2 is SNEGSKA (reference sequence). The CDR3 bases are TGCAGTGCTACCGGGACTAGCGGCAGCACAGATACGCAGTATTTT. Amino acids: CSATGTSGSTDTQYF.

V usage is TRBV6-9 and J usage is TRBJ2-3; D gene ambiguous. CDR3 length: 18 amino acids. Germline V gene sequence: CDR1 MNHGY, CDR2 SVAAGI. V gave up 1 base and J gave up 0 bases, with 17 bases separating them. CDR3 sequence reads: CASSYFAIWVPSTDTQYF. CDR3 DNA sequence: TGTGCCAGCAGTTATTTCGCGATTTGGGTCCCTAGCACAGATACGCAGTATTTT.

This chain connects TRBV7-2 to TRBJ1-1, with D tentatively TRBD1 (6 bases). Trimming took 1 base from V and 1 from J, leaving 13 bases between them. This CDR3 region has 16 residues. Per the germline V gene, CDR1 is SGHTA and CDR2 is FQGNSA. CDR3: CASSLGPRGGNTEAFF. For the CDR3, the DNA is TGTGCCAGCAGCTTAGGCCCCAGGGGAGGGAACACTGAAGCTTTCTTT.

This clonotype was counted a few times. This sequence joins TRBV3-1 and TRBJ2-5, with 7 nucleotides matching TRBD2. This CDR3 is built from 17 residues. J was trimmed by 4 bases and V by 6 bases; bases with no gene match: 17. Germline-derived CDR1 and CDR2 are LGHDT and YNNKEL (reference sequence). CDR3 in amino acids: CASRARVSGTGGETQYF. For the CDR3, the DNA is TGTGCCAGCAGGGCGAGGGTATCGGGGACGGGAGGAGAGACCCAGTACTTC.

This sequence joins TRBV11-2 and TRBJ2-1; unclear D gene. The CDR3 has 16 amino acids. Looked up from germline, CDR1 is SGHAT and CDR2 is FQNNGV. The V end was cut by 7 bases, the J end by 0 bases, with 16 bases between. Here the CDR3 reads CASTPGRSSSYNEQFF. CDR3 nucleotides: TGTGCCAGCACCCCCGGCCGCAGCAGCTCCTACAATGAGCAGTTCTTC.

V usage is TRBV27 and J usage is TRBJ1-1; 10 bases are a match to TRBD1. The ends lost 6 bases at V and 4 bases at J; junction bases unmatched: 8. The germline CDR1 and CDR2 sequences are MNHEY and SMNVEV (reference sequence). The CDR3 extends over 15 amino acids. The CDR3 region has the DNA TGTGCCAGCAGCCACTGGACAGGGGGGAGCACTGAAGCTTTCTTT. Its protein is CASSHWTGGSTEAFF.

This clonotype was found a few times. The chain carries TRBV6-5 and TRBJ2-3; 10 positions agree with TRBD2. CDR3 length: 16 amino acids. The V gene's germline CDR1 is MNHEY and CDR2 SVGAGI. Trimming cost V 5 bases and J 2 bases; bases outside gene matches: 7. The CDR3 reads CASSPQRGGSTDTQYF. DNA of the CDR3: TGTGCCAGCAGTCCTCAGCGGGGGGGATCCACAGATACGCAGTATTTT.

This clonotype was detected many times. V and J are TRBV12-3 or TRBV12-4 and TRBJ2-1, with 7 bases that match TRBD1. The CDR3 sequence is 12 residues long. The J segment lost 6 bases and the V segment lost 6 bases, leaving 2 bases of the junction unmatched. This CDR3 reads CASRRDSNEQFF. In DNA, the CDR3 is TGTGCCAGCAGACGGGACAGCAATGAGCAGTTCTTC.

This chain links TRBV2 with TRBJ1-4; 10 bases fit TRBD1. The CDR3 has 14 residues. With V trimmed by 4 bases and J by 7 bases, 3 bases remained unmatched. From germline, CDR1 is SNHLY and CDR2 FYNNEI. The CDR3 coding sequence is TGTGCCAGCAGTGGGACAGGGGGTGGTGAAAAACTGTTTTTT. This translates into CASSGTGGGEKLFF. The complete variable domain, with remaining parts taken from reference TRBV2 and TRBJ1-4, reads EPEVTQTPSHQVTQMGQEVILRCVPISNHLYFYWYRQILGQKVEFLVSFYNNEISEKSEIFDDQFSVERPDGSNFTLKIRSTKLEDSAMYFCASSGTGGGEKLFFGSGTQLSVL.

The chain couples TRBV20-1 to TRBJ2-7; no clear D gene. The J call is uncertain, as TRBJ2-4 better fits the DNA end. CDR1 is DFQATT, CDR2 SNEGSKA, per germline (reference sequence). This CDR3 region has 15 residues. The CDR3 protein is CSARDPKGFLNIQYF. The DNA for the CDR3 is TGCAGTGCTAGAGACCCAAAGGGCTTCTTAAACATTCAGTACTTC.

The V and J genes are TRBV10-1 and TRBJ2-3; 8 bases are shared with TRBD2. The junction had 3 bases not matched to a gene; V was cut back by 3 bases and J by 1 base. CDR3 size: 15 residues. Germline lookup yields CDR1 WNHNN and CDR2 SYGVQD (reference sequence). The CDR3 spells CASSDDSGGTDTQYF. CDR3 nucleotide sequence: TGCGCCAGCAGTGATGATAGCGGGGGCACAGATACGCAGTATTTT.

This chain links TRBV6-5 with TRBJ1-2, with no clear D. The CDR3 has 11 residues. Germline CDR1 reads MNHEY; CDR2 reads SVGAGI. Trimming left V 7 bases short and J 5 bases short, with 8 bases between. CDR3 sequence: CASMASYGYTF. The CDR3 nucleotides read TGTGCCAGCATGGCTTCTTATGGCTACACCTTC.

In this sample, this clonotype turned up a few times. This chain connects TRBV27 to TRBJ1-1; D is unresolved. Trimming stripped 4 bases from V and 4 bases from J, with 7 bases between. CDR1 is MNHEY, CDR2 SMNVEV, per germline (reference sequence). The CDR3 extends over 12 amino acids. CDR3 sequence reads: CASSSGLTEAFF. The DNA for the CDR3 is TGTGCCAGCAGTTCTGGTCTCACTGAAGCTTTCTTT.

The chain recombines TRBV4-1 with TRBJ1-2; D is undetermined. Trimming pared 0 bases from V and 4 bases from J, leaving 12 bases between. The CDR3 covers 15 residues. CDR1 and CDR2 (germline): MGHRA, YSYEKL. The CDR3: CASSQDAGRSYGYTF. CDR3 nucleotides: TGCGCCAGCAGCCAAGACGCTGGAAGGTCCTATGGCTACACCTTC.

This clonotype has more than one count but fewer than ten. The genes are TRBV7-3 and TRBJ1-1; no firm D call. Germline values: CDR1 SGHTA, CDR2 FQGTGA. The V end was cut by 5 bases, the J end by 4 bases, with 14 bases between. CDR3 length: 14 residues. The CDR3 DNA is TGTGCCAGCAGCCCCTCTTCCTCCGGCACTGAAGCTTTCTTT. This encodes CASSPSSSGTEAFF.

The chain has TRBV7-9 and TRBJ2-3, with D perhaps matching TRBD2 (5 bases). The V gene lost 7 bases and the J gene lost 4 bases, with 12 bases spanning the gap. The CDR3 is 13 residues long. Germline V gene sequence: CDR1 SEHNR, CDR2 FQNEAQ (reference sequence). The chain's CDR3 is CASNRGYADTQYF. CDR3 DNA sequence: TGTGCCAGCAACCGGGGATATGCAGATACGCAGTATTTT.

The J gene is TRBJ1-2, the V gene TRBV4-1, with 7 nucleotides matching TRBD1. CDR1 is MGHRA and CDR2 is YSYEKL in the germline V gene. The CDR3 has 18 amino acids. The V and J ends lost 2 bases and 2 bases, in that order; junction bases with no gene match: 14. CDR3 loop: CASSQLPPPGQKNYGYTF. The CDR3 DNA reads as TGCGCCAGCAGCCAACTTCCCCCTCCGGGACAGAAGAACTATGGCTACACCTTC.

The V gene is TRBV29-1, the J gene TRBJ2-5; tentative D call: TRBD2 (5 bases). The germline CDR1 and CDR2 sequences are SQVTM and ANQGSEA. V lost 4 bases to trimming and J lost 5 bases, with 11 bases between them. The CDR3 is made up of 12 amino acids. CDR3 sequence: CSVGAGWETQYF. CDR3 sequence (DNA): TGCAGCGTTGGGGCGGGTTGGGAGACCCAGTACTTC.

V usage is TRBV5-1 and J usage is TRBJ2-2, with D uncertain. The V and J ends lost 0 bases and 0 bases respectively, with 3 bases between them. The germline CDR1 and CDR2 sequences are SGHRS and YFSETQ. The CDR3 runs to 14 residues. CDR3 sequence: CASSLGSNTGELFF. The CDR3 DNA reads TGCGCCAGCAGCTTGGGTTCGAACACCGGGGAGCTGTTTTTT.

This clonotype has only a few counts. The CDR3 bases are TGCGCCAGCAGCTTGGAGAAGAGCGAAAAACTGTTTTTT. The encoded protein is CASSLEKSEKLFF. The gene calls are TRBV5-1 and TRBJ1-4; D is ambiguous. Looked up from germline, CDR1 is SGHRS and CDR2 is YFSETQ. CDR3 length: 13 amino acids. V was clipped by 0 bases and J by 8 bases, with 8 bases between them.

The chain carries TRBV6-6 and TRBJ1-5, with a weak D call TRBD1 (6 bases). This CDR3 comprises 16 residues. Per the germline V gene, CDR1 is MNHNY and CDR2 is SVGAGI (reference sequence). Trimming removed 0 bases from V and 7 bases from J, with 16 bases in between. CDR3 sequence: CASSYSQGSLGQPQHF. The CDR3 coding sequence is TGTGCCAGCAGTTACTCACAGGGCTCTTTGGGGCAGCCCCAGCATTTT.

The chain joins TRBV4-1 to TRBJ1-1, with no clear D. The germline CDR1 and CDR2 sequences are MGHRA and YSYEKL. CDR3 length equals 15 residues. V gave up 0 bases and J gave up 0 bases, with 8 bases separating them. For the CDR3, the DNA is TGCGCCAGCAGCCAAGATCCCGGCCTGAACACTGAAGCTTTCTTT. Protein product: CASSQDPGLNTEAFF.

The chain employs TRBV12-3 or TRBV12-4 and TRBJ1-2, with 9 bases matching TRBD1. The CDR3 runs to 14 residues. The V and J ends lost 5 bases and 8 bases, in that order; junction bases with no gene match: 9. The CDR3: CASSRTGDGKGYTF. CDR3 DNA sequence: TGTGCCAGCAGTCGGACAGGGGATGGAAAGGGCTACACCTTC.

This rearrangement joins TRBV19 to TRBJ1-2, with D maybe TRBD1 (6 bases). V dropped 7 bases and J dropped 3 bases, with 18 bases sitting between them. The CDR3 covers 15 residues. Germline loops: CDR1 LNHDA, CDR2 SQIVND (reference sequence). The CDR3 region has the DNA TGTGCCAGTAAAACCCCGACAGGTGTAGACTATGGCTACACCTTC. Translation: CASKTPTGVDYGYTF. The full variable domain, completed using reference TRBV19 and TRBJ1-2, is DGGITQSPKYLFRKEGQNVTLSCEQNLNHDAMYWYRQDPGQGLRLIYYSQIVNDFQKGDIAEGYSVSREKKESFPLTVTSAQKNPTAFYLCASKTPTGVDYGYTFGSGTRLTVV.

As regards this clonotype: Sequence at one end of the junction differs from germline and may be a read error. The gene calls are TRBV20-1 and TRBJ1-4, with no clear D. Germline CDR1 and CDR2: DFQATT and SNEGSKA (reference sequence). CDR3 length: 15 amino acids. DNA of the CDR3: TGCAGTGCTAGAGATAGACCTTCGGCTAATGAAAAACGGTTTTTT. It encodes CSARDRPSANEKRFF.

The chain carries TRBV4-1 and TRBJ1-6; 7 bases map to TRBD1. The CDR3 covers 13 residues. The V gene's germline CDR1 is MGHRA and CDR2 YSYEKL. Trimming at V came to 4 bases and at J to 10 bases, leaving 4 bases not matched to a gene. The CDR3 bases are TGCGCCAGCAGCCTAACAGGGGACTCACCCCTCCACTTT. Protein: CASSLTGDSPLHF.

This chain connects TRBV27 to TRBJ1-2; the D is unclear. Germline CDR1 MNHEY, CDR2 SMNVEV (reference sequence). CDR3 size: 15 residues. The V end was cut by 2 bases, the J end by 4 bases, with 14 bases between. The chain's CDR3 is CASSLRIGLGYGYTF. The DNA for the CDR3 is TGTGCCAGCAGTTTACGAATCGGACTGGGCTATGGCTACACCTTC.